This T cell receptor (beta chain) was recovered during a study of T cell repertoires in cytomegalovirus infection. Study overall: Signatures in public TCR beta sequences pointed to both CMV infection and matching HLA type.

MiXCR, run by TCRdb on the reads, gives a single entry per CDR3 protein. The sample records about 150,000 distinct CDR3 sequences, roughly 17% being singletons. Comment on this clonotype: Its antigen is currently unknown.

Germline loops: CDR1 MDHEN, CDR2 SYDVKM. V lost 6 bases to trimming and J lost 4 bases; unmatched junction nucleotides: 14. This CDR3 has 16 amino acids. Whole-study results and caveats: There were carriers of CMV plus the relevant HLA, and cumulative public TCR beta family frequency identified them. CMV-specific HLA-C-restricted TCR beta clonotypes dominated the ex vivo response.

This chain connects TRBV28 to TRBJ2-7; 8 bases line up with TRBD1. Sequencing used CD8+ T cells from PBMCs. This receptor was identified in a human donor in good health (CMV status not recorded). Some clones in this sample may be carry-over from other donors' samples. DNA for the CDR3: TGTGCCAGCAGACCCCATAACCGGGACAGGCTTTACGAGCAGTACTTC. Protein: CASRPHNRDRLYEQYF.